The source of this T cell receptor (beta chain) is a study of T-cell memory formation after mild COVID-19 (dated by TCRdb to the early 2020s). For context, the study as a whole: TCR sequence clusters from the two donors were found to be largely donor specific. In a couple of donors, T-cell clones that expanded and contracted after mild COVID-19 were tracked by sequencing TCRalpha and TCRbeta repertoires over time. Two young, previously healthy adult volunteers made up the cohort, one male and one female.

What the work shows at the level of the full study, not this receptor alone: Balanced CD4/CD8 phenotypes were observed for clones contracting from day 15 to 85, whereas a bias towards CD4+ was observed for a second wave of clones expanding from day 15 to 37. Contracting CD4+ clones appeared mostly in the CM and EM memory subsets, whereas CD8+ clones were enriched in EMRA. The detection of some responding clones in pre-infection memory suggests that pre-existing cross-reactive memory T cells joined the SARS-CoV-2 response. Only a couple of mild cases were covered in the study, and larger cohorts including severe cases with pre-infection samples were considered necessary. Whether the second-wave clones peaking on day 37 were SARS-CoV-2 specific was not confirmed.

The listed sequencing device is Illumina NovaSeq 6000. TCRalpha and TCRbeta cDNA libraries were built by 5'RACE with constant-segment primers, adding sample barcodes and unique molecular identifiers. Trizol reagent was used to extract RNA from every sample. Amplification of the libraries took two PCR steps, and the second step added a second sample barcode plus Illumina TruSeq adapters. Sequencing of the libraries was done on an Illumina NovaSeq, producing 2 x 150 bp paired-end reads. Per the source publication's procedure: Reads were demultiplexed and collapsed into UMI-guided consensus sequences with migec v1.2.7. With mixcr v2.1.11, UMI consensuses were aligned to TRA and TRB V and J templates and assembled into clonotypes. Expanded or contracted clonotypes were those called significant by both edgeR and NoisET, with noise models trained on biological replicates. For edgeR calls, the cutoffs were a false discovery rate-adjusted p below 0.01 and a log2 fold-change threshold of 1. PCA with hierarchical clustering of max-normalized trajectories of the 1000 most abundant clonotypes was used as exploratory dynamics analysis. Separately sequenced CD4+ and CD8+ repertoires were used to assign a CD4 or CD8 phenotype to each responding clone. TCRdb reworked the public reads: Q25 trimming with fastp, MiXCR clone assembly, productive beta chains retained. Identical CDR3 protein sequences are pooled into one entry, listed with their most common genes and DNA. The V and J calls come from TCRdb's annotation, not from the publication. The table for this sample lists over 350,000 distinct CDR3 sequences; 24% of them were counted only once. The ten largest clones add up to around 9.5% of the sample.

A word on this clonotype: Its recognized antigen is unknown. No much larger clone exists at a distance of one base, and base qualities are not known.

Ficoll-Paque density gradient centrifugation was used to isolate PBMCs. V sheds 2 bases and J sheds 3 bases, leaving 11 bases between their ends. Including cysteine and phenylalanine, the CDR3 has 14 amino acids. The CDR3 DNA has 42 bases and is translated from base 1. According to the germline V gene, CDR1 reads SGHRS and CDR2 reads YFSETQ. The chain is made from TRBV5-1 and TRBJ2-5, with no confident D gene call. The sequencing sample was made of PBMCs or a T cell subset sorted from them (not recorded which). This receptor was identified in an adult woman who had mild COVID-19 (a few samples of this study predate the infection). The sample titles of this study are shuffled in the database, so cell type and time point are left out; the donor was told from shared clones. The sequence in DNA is TGCGCCAGCAGCTTAGGCGGAGAGAAAGAGACCCAGTACTTC. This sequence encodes CASSLGGEKETQYF.